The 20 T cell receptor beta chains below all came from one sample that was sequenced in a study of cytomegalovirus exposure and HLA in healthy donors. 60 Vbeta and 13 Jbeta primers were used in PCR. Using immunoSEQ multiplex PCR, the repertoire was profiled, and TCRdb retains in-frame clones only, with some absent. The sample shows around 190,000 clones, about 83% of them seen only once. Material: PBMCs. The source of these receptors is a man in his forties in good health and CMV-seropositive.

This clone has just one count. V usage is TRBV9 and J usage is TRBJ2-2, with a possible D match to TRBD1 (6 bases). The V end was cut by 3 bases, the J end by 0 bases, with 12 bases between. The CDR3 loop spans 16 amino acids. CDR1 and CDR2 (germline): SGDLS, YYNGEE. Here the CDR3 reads CASSAGQPSNTGELFF. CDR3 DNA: TGTGCCAGCAGCGCCGGACAGCCTTCGAACACCGGGGAGCTGTTTTTT. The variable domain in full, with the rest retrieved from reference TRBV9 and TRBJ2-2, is DSGVTQTPKHLITATGQRVTLRCSPRSGDLSVYWYQQSLDQGLQFLIQYYNGEERAKGNILERFSAQQFPDLHSELNLSSLELGDSALYFCASSAGQPSNTGELFFGEGSRLTVL.

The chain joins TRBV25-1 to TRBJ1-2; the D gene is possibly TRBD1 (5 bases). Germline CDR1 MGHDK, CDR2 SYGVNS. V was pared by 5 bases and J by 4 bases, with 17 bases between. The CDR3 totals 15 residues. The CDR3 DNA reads TGTGCCAGCAGTCCCCCTGGGGCCCTCCTCTATGGCTACACCTTC. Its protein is CASSPPGALLYGYTF.

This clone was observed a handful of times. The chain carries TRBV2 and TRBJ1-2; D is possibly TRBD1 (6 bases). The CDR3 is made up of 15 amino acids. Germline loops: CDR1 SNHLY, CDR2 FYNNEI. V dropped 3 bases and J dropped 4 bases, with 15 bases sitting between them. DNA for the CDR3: TGTGCCAGCAGTGATAGGTCACAGGGCGGCTATGGCTACACCTTC. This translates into CASSDRSQGGYGYTF.

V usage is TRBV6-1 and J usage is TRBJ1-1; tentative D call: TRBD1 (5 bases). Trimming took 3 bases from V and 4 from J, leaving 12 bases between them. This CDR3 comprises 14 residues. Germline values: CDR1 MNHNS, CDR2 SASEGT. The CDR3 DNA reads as TGTGCCAGCAGTGATCCTGGGGCTGGCACTGAAGCTTTCTTT. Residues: CASSDPGAGTEAFF.

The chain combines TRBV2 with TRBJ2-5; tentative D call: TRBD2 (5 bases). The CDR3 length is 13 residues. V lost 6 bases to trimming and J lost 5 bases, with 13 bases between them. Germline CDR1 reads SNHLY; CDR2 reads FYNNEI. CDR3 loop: CASSVVVAETQYF. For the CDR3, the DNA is TGTGCCAGCAGCGTAGTAGTAGCGGAGACCCAGTACTTC. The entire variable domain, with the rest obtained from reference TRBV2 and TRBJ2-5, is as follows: EPEVTQTPSHQVTQMGQEVILRCVPISNHLYFYWYRQILGQKVEFLVSFYNNEISEKSEIFDDQFSVERPDGSNFTLKIRSTKLEDSAMYFCASSVVVAETQYFGPGTRLLVL.

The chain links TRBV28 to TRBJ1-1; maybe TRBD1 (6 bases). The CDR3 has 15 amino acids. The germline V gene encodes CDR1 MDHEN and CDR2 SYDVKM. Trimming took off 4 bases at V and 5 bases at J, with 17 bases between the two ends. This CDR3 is CASSSPPTGKTEAFF. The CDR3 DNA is TGTGCCAGCAGTTCACCACCCACAGGGAAAACTGAAGCTTTCTTT. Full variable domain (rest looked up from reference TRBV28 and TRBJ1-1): DVKVTQSSRYLVKRTGEKVFLECVQDMDHENMFWYRQDPGLGLRLIYFSYDVKMKEKGDIPEGYSVSREKKERFSLILESASTNQTSMYLCASSSPPTGKTEAFFGQGTRLTVV.

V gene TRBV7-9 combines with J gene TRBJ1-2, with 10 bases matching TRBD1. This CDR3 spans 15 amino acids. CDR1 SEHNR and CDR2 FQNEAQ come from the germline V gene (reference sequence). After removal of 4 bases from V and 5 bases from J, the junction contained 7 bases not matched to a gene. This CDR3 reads CASSSGQGVEYGYTF. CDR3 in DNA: TGTGCCAGCAGCTCCGGACAGGGGGTTGAATATGGCTACACCTTC. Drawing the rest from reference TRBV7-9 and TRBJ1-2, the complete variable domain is DTGVSQNPRHKITKRGQNVTFRCDPISEHNRLYWYRQTLGQGPEFLTYFQNEAQLEKSRLLSDRFSAERPKGSFSTLEIQRTEQGDSAMYLCASSSGQGVEYGYTFGSGTRLTVV.

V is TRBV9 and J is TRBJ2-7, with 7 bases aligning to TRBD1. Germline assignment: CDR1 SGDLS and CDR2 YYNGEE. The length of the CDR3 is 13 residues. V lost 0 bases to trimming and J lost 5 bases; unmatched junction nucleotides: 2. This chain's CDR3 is CASSVGTGDEQYF. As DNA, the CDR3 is TGTGCCAGCAGCGTAGGTACAGGGGACGAGCAGTACTTC.

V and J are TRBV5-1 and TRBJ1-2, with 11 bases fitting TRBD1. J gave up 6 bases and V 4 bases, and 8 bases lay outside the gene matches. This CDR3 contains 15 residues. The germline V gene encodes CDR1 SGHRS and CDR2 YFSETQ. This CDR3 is CASSIRTGGTDGYTF. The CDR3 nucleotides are TGCGCCAGCAGCATCCGGACAGGGGGCACAGATGGCTACACCTTC.

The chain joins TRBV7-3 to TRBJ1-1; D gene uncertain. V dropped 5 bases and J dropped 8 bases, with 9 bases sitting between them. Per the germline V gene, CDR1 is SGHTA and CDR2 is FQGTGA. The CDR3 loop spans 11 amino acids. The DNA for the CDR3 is TGTGCCAGCAGCAGCGGTGCAGAAGCTTTCTTT. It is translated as CASSSGAEAFF.

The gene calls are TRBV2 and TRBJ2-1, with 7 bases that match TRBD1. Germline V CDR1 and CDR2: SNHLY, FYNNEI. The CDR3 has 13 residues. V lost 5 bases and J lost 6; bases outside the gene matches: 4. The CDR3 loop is CASSRDRLNEQFF. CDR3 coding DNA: TGTGCCAGCAGTCGGGACAGACTCAATGAGCAGTTCTTC.

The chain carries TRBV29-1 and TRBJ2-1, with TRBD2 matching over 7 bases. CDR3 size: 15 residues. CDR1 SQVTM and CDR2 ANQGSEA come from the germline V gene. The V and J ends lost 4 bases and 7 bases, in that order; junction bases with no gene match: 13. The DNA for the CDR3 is TGCAGCGTTGGAGGGTCTAGCGGATTGATAAATGAGCAGTTCTTC. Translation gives CSVGGSSGLINEQFF.

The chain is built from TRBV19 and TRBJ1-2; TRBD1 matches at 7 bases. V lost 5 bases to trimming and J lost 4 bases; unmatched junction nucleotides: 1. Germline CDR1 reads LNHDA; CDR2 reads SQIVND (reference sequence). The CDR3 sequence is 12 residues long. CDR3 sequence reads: CASSGQAYGYTF. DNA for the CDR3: TGTGCCAGTAGTGGACAGGCCTATGGCTACACCTTC. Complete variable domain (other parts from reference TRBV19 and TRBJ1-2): DGGITQSPKYLFRKEGQNVTLSCEQNLNHDAMYWYRQDPGQGLRLIYYSQIVNDFQKGDIAEGYSVSREKKESFPLTVTSAQKNPTAFYLCASSGQAYGYTFGSGTRLTVV.

CDR3 protein: CASSDAELLAGGAGDEQFF. The CDR3 bases are TGTGCCAGCAGTGACGCAGAATTATTAGCGGGAGGGGCGGGTGATGAGCAGTTCTTC. The chain couples TRBV6-4 to TRBJ2-1, with 11 bases aligning to TRBD2. V was pared by 2 bases and J by 8 bases, with 17 bases of the junction left unmatched. The CDR3 consists of 19 residues. Germline CDR1 reads MRHNA; CDR2 reads SNTAGT.

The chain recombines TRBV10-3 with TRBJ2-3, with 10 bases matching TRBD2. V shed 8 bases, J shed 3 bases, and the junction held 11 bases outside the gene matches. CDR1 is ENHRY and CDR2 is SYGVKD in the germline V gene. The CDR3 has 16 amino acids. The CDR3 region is CAIPCVASGRTDTQYF. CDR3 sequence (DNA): TGTGCCATCCCCTGCGTGGCTAGCGGGAGAACAGATACGCAGTATTTT.

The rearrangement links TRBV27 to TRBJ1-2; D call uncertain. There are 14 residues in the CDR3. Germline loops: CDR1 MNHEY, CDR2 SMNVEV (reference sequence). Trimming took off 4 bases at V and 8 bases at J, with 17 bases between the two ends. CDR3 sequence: CASSSGDFAGGYTF. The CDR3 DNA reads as TGTGCCAGCAGTTCGGGAGATTTCGCTGGGGGCTACACCTTC.

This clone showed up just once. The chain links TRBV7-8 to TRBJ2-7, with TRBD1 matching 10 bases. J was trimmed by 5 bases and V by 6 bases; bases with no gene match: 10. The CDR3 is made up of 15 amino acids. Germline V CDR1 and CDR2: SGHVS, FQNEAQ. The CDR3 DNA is TGTGCCAGCAGTGGGACCGGGACAGGGGTGGACGAGCAGTACTTC. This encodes CASSGTGTGVDEQYF.

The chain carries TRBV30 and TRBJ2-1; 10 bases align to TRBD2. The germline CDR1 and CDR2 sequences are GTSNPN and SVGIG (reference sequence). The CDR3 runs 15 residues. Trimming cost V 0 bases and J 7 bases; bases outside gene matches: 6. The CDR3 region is CAWSVQAGGTNEQFF. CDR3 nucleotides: TGTGCCTGGAGTGTACAAGCGGGAGGGACGAATGAGCAGTTCTTC.

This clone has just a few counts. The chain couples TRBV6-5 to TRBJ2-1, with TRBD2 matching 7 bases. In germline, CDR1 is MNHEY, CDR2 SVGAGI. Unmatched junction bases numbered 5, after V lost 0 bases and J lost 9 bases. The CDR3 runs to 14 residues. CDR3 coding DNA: TGTGCCAGCAGTTACTCGGGGGGGATTGCTGAGCAGTTCTTC. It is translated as CASSYSGGIAEQFF.

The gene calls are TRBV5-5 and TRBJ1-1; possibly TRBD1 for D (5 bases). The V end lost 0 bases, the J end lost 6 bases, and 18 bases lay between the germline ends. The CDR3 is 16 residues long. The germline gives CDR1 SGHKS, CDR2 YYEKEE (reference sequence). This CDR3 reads CASSLELRVSGAEAFF. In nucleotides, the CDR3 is TGTGCCAGCAGCTTGGAACTCAGGGTTTCAGGCGCTGAAGCTTTCTTT.